What follows is one T cell receptor (beta chain) and its context. What it binds is not known. Relative to the germline gene, one junction end is altered; a read error may explain this. This record comes from a study of metastatic and nonmetastatic thyroid tumors. Study details: Both malignant and benign thyroid patients supplied peripheral blood and tumor or nodule tissue samples, across which the repertoires of these patients were then compared.

Authors' methods: Across clinicopathological groups, CDR3 differences served as the basis for building a distant-metastasis classifier for papillary thyroid cancer. TCRdb reprocessed the PCR reads via MiXCR. TCRdb, not the authors, supplied the V and J calls. Of about 4,500 clones listed, over 15% are singletons. The study, taken as a whole, reports: Malignant thyroid tumors reportedly exceeded benign nodules significantly in TCR beta diversity, with the difference appearing in blood and tumor.

Every patient was untreated before thyroid surgery. This CDR3 comprises 13 residues. Per germline, CDR1 LNHDA and CDR2 SQIVND (reference sequence). This clonotype originated in a female donor with papillary thyroid cancer or a benign thyroid nodule (not recorded which). Some clones in this sample may be carry-over from other donors' samples. V usage is TRBV19 and J usage is TRBJ2-3; perhaps TRBD2 as D (5 bases). Sequencing was done on a sample of adjacent normal tissue. The CDR3, as DNA: TGTGCCAGTAGTACCTGGGGAGAAGATACGAAGTATTTT. Amino acid sequence: CASSTWGEDTKYF.